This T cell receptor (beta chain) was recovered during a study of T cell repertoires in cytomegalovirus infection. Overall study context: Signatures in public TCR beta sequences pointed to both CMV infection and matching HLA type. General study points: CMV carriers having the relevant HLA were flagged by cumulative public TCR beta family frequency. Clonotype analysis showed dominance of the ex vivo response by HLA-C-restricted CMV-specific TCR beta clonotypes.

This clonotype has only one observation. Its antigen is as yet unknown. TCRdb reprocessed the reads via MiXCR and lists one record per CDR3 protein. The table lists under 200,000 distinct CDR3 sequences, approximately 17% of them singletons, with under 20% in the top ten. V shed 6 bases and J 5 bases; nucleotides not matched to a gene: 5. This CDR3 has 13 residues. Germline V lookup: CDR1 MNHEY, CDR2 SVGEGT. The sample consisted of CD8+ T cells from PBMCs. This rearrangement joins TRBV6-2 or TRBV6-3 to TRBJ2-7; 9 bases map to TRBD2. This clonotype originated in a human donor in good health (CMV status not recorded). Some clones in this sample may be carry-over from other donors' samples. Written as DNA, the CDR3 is TGTGCCAGCAGCCGCGGGGGGGACAACGAGCAGTACTTC. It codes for CASSRGGDNEQYF.